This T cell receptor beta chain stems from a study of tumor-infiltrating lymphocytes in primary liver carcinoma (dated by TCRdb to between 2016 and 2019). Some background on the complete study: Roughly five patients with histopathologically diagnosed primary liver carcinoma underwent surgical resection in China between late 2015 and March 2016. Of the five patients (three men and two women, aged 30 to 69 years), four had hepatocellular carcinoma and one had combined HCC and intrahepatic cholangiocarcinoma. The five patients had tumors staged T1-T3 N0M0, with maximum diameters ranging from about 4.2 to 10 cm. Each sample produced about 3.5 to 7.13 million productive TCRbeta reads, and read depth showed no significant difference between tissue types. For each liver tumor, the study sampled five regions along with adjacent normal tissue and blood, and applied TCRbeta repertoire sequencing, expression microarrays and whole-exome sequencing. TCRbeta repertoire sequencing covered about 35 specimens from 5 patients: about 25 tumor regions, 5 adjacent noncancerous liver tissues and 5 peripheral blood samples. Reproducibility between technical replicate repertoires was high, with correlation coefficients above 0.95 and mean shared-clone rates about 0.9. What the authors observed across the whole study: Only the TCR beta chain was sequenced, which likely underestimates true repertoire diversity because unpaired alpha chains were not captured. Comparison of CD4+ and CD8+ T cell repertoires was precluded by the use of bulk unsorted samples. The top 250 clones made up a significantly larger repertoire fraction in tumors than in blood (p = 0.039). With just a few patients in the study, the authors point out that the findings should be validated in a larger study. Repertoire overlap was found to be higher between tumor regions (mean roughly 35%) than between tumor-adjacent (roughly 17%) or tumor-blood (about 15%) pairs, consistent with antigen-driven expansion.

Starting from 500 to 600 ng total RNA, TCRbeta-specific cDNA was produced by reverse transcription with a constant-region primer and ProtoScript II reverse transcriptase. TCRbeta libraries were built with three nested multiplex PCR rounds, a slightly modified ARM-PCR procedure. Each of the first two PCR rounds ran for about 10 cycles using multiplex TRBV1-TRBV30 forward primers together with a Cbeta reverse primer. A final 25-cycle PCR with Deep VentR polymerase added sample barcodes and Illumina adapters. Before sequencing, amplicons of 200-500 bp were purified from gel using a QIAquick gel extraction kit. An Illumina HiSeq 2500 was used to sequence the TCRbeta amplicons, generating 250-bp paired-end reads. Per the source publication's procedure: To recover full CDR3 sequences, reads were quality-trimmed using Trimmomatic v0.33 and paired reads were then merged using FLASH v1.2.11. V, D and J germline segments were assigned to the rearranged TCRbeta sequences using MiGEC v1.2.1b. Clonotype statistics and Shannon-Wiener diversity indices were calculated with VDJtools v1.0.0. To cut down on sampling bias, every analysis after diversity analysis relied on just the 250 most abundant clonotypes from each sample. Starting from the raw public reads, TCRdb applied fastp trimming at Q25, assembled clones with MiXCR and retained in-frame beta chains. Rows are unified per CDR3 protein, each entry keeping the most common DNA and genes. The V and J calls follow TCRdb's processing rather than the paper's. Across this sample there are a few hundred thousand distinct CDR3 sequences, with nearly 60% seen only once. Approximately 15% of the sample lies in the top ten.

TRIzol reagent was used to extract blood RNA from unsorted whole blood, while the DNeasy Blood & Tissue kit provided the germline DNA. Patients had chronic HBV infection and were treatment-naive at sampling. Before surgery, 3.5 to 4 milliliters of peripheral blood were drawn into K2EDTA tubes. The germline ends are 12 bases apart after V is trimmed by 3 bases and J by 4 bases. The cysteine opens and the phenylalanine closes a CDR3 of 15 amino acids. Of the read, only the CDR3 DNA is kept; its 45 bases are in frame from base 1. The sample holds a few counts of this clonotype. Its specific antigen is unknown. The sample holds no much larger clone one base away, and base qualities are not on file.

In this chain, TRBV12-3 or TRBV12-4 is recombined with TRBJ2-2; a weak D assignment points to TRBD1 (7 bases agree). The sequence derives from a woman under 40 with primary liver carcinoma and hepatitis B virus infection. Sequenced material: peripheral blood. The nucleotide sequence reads TGTGCCAGCAGTTTCCGGCGGGACAGCACCGGGGAGCTGTTTTTT. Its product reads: CASSFRRDSTGELFF.